This TCR beta chain was retrieved from a study of blood T cell repertoires in COVID-19. The CDR3 is 11 amino acids. Germline V gene data show CDR1 as DFQATT and CDR2 as SNEGSKA (reference sequence). The data were produced by immunoSEQ multiplex PCR, yet TCRdb's version contains in-frame clones alone and is incomplete. Of 200,000 or so clones listed, around 80% were seen once; the top ten hold 4.5% to 7%. The sequenced material came from peripheral blood. The receptor was isolated from a woman aged 70-85 years with acute or convalescent COVID-19. This sequence joins TRBV20-1 and TRBJ1-1; D uncertain. CDR3 nucleotide sequence: TGCAGGACTACCCTGAACACTGAAGCTTTCTTT. Translated, it gives CRTTLNTEAFF.